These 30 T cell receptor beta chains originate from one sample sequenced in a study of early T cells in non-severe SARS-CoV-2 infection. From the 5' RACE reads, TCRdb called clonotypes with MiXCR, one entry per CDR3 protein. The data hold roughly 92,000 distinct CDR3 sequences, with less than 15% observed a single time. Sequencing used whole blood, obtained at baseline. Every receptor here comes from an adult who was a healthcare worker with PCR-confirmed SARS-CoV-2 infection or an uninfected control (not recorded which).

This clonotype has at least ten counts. The CDR3 sequence is CASSQDRGNTEAFF. DNA of the CDR3: TGTGCCAGCAGCCAAGATCGGGGGAACACTGAAGCTTTCTTT. The chain has TRBV5-5 and TRBJ1-1; no firm D call. The CDR3 consists of 14 residues. In germline, CDR1 is SGHKS, CDR2 YYEKEE (reference sequence). Deletions cut 4 bases from V and 1 base from J, with 11 bases between.

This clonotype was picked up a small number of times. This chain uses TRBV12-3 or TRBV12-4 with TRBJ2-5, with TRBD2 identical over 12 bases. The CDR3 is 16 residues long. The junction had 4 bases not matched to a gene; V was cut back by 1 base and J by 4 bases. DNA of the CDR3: TGTGCCAGCAGTTTAGGGACTAGCGGGAATAGAGAGACCCAGTACTTC. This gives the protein CASSLGTSGNRETQYF.

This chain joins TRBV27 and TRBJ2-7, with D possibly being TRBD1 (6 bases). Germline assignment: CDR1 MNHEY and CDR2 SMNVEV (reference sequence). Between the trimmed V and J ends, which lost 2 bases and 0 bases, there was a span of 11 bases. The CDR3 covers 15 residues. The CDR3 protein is CASSLQGSSSYEQYF. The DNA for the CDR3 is TGTGCCAGCAGTTTACAGGGGTCAAGCTCCTACGAGCAGTACTTC.

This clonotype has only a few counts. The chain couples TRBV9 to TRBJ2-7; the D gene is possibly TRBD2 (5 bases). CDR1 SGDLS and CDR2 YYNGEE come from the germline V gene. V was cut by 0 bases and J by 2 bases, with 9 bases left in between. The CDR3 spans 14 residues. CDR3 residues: CASSVGGPPYEQYF. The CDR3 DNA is TGTGCCAGCAGCGTAGGAGGGCCTCCCTACGAGCAGTACTTC.

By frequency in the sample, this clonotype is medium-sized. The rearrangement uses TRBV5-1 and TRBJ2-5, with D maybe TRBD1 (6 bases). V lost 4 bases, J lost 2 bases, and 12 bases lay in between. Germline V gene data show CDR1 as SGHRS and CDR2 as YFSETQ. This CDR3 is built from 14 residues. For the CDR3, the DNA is TGCGCCAGCAGCAGCTGGACAGATCAAGAGACCCAGTACTTC. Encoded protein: CASSSWTDQETQYF.

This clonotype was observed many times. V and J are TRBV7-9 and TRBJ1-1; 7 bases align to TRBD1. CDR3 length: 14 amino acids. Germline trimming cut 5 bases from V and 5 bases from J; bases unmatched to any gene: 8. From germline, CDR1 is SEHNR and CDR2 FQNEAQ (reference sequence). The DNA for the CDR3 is TGTGCCAGCAGCCCCAGACAGGGAGGGACTGAAGCTTTCTTT. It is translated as CASSPRQGGTEAFF.

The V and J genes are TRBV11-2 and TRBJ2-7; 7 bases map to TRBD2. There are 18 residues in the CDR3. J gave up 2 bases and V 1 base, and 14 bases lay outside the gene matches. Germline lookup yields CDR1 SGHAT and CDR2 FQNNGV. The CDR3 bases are TGTGCCAGCAGCTTAGTGGGGTCAACTAGCGCCGCGCCCTACGAGCAGTACTTC. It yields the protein CASSLVGSTSAAPYEQYF.

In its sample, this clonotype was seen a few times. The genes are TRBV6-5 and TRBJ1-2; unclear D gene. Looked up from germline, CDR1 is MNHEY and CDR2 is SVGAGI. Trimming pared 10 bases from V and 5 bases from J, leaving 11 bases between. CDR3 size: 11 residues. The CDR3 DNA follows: TGTGCCACCGGGCGGACGTATGGCTACACCTTC. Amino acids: CATGRTYGYTF.

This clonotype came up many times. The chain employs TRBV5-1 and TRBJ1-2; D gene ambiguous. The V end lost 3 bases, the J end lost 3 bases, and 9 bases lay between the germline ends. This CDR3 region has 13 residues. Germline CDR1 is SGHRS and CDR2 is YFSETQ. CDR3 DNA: TGCGCCAGCAGCTCGGATTCCTACTATGGCTACACCTTC. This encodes CASSSDSYYGYTF.

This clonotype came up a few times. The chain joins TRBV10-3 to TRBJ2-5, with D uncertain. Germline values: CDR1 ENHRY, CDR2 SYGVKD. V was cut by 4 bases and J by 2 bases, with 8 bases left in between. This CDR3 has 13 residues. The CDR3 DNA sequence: TGTGCCATCAGTGGGAGACAACAAGAGACCCAGTACTTC. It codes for CAISGRQQETQYF.

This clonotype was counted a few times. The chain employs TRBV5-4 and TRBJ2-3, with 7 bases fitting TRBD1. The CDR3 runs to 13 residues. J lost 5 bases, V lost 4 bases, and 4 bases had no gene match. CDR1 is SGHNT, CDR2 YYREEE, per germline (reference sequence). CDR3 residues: CASSIGGEDTQYF. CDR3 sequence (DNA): TGTGCCAGCAGCATAGGGGGCGAAGATACGCAGTATTTT.

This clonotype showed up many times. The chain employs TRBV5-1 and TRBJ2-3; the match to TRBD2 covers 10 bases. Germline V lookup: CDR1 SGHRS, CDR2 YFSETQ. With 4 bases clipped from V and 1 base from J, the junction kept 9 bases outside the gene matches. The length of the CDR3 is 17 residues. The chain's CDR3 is CASSPPTSGLGTDTQYF. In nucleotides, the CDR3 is TGCGCCAGCAGCCCGCCGACTAGCGGGTTGGGCACAGATACGCAGTATTTT.

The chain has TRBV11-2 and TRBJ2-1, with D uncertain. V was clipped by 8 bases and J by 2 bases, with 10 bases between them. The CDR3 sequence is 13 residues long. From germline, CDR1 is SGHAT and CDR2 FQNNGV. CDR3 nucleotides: TGTGCCAGCCCGGCTAGTCCCTACAATGAGCAGTTCTTC. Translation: CASPASPYNEQFF.

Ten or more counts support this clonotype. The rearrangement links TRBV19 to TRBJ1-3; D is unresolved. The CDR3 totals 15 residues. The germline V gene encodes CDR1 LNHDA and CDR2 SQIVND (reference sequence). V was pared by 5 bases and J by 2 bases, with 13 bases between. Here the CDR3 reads CASSPTFAPGNTIYF. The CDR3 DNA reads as TGTGCCAGTAGTCCGACGTTCGCCCCTGGAAACACCATATATTTT.

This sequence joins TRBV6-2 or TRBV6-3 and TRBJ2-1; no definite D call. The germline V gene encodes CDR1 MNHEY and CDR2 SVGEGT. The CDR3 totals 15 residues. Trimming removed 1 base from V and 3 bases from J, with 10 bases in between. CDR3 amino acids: CASSYLHRVYNEQFF. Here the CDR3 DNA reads TGTGCCAGCAGTTACTTGCATCGGGTCTACAATGAGCAGTTCTTC.

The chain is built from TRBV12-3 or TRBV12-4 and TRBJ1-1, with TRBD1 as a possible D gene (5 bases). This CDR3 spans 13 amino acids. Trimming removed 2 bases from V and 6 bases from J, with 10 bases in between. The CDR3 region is CASSLRVGPEAFF. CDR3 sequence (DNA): TGTGCCAGCAGTTTAAGGGTGGGGCCTGAAGCTTTCTTT.

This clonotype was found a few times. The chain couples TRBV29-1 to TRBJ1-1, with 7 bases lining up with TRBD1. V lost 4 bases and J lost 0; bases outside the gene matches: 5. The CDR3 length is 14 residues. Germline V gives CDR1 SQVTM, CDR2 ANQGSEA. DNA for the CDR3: TGCAGCGTTGGGGGGACAGATATGAACACTGAAGCTTTCTTT. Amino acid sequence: CSVGGTDMNTEAFF.

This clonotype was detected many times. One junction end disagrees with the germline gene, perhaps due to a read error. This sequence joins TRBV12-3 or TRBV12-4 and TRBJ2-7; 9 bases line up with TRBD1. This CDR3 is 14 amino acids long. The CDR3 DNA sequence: TGTGCCAGCAGCTTAGGGACAGGGCGATACGAGCAGTACTTC. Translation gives CASSLGTGRYEQYF.

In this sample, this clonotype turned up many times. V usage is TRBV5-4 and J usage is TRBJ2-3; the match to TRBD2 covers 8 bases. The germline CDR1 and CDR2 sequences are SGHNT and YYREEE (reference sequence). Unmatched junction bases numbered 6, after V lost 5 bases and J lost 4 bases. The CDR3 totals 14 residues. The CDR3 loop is CASRYSGTPDTQYF. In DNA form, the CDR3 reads TGTGCCAGCAGATATAGCGGGACCCCAGATACGCAGTATTTT.

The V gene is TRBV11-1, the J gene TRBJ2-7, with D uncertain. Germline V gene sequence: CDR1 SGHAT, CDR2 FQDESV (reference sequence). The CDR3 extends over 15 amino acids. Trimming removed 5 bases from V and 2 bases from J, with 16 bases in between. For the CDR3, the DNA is TGTGCCAGCAGCAGAAAGAGAAGCGATACCTACGAGCAGTACTTC. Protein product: CASSRKRSDTYEQYF.

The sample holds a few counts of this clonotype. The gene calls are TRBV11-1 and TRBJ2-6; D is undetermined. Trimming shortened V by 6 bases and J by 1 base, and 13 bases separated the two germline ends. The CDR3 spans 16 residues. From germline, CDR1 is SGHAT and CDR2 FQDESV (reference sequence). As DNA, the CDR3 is TGTGCCAGCAGGAAAAACGTCGGTTCTGGGGCCAACGTCCTGACTTTC. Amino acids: CASRKNVGSGANVLTF.

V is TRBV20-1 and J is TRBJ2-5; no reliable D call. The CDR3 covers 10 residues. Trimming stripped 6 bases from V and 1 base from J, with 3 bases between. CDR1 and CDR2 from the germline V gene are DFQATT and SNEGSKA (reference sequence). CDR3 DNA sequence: TGCAGTGCCATCCAAGAGACCCAGTACTTC. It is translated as CSAIQETQYF.

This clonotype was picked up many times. The CDR3: CASSFSTSTWQPQHF. The CDR3 bases are TGTGCCAGCAGTTTTTCGACATCTACCTGGCAGCCCCAGCATTTT. The J gene is TRBJ1-5, the V gene TRBV12-3 or TRBV12-4; D gene unclear. This CDR3 comprises 15 residues. V was cut by 3 bases and J by 7 bases, with 16 bases left in between.

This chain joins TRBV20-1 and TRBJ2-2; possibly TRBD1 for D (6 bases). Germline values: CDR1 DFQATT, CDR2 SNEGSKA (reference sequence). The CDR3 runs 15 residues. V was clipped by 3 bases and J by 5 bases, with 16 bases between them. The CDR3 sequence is CSARPGHRITGELFF. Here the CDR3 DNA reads TGCAGTGCTAGGCCGGGACACCGAATTACCGGGGAGCTGTTTTTT.

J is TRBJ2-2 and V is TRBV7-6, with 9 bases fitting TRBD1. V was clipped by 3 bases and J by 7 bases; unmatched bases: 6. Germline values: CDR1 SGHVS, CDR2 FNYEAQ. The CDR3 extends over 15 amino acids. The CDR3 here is CASSFNRGRLGELFF. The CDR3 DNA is TGTGCCAGCAGCTTTAACAGGGGGCGTCTCGGGGAGCTGTTTTTT.

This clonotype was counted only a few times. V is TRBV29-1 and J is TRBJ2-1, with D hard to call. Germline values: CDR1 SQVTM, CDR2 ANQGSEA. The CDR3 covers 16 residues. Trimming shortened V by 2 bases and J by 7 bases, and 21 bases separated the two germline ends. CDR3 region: CSVEPPGRSMGNEQFF. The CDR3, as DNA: TGCAGCGTTGAACCTCCGGGCCGGTCCATGGGGAATGAGCAGTTCTTC.

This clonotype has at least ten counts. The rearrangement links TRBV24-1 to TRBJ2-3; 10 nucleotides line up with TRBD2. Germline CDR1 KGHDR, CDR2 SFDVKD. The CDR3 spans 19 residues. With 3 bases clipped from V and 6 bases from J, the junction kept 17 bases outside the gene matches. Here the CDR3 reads CATSDPVVGLAGVGDTQYF. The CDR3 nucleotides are TGTGCCACCAGTGATCCGGTCGTCGGGCTAGCGGGAGTTGGGGATACGCAGTATTTT.

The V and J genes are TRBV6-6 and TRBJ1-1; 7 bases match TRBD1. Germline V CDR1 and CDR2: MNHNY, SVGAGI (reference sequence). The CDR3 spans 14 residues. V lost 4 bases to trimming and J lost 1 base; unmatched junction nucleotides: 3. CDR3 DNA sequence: TGTGCCAGCAGTTTGGGACAGCCGAACACTGAAGCTTTCTTT. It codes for CASSLGQPNTEAFF.

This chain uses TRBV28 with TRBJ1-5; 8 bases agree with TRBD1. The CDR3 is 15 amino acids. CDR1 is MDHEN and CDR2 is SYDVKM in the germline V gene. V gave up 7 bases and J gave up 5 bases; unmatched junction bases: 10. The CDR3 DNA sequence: TGTGCCAGCAAGGGGGGGACAGGTTTCGATCAGCCCCAGCATTTT. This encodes CASKGGTGFDQPQHF.

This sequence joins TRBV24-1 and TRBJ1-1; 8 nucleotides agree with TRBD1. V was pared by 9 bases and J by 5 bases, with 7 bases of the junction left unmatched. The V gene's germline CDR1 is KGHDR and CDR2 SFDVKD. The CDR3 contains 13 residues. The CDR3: CATQRNRGTEAFF. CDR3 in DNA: TGTGCCACCCAGCGGAACAGGGGGACTGAAGCTTTCTTT.